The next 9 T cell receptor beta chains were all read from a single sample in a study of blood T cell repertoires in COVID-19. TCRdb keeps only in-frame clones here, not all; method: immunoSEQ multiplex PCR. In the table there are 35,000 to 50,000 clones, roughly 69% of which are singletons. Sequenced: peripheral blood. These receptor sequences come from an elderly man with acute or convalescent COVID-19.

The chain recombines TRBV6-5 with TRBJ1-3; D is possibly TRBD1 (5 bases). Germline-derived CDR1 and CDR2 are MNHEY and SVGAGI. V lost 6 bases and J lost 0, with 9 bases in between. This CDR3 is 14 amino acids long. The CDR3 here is CASSPDSSGNTIYF. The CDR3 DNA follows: TGTGCCAGCAGCCCAGACAGCTCTGGAAACACCATATATTTT.

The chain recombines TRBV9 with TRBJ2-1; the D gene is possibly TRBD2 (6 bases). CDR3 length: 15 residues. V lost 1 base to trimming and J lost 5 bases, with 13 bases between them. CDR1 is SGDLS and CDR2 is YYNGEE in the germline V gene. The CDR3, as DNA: TGTGCCAGCAGCGTAAAACTAGCCATAGACAATGAGCAGTTCTTC. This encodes CASSVKLAIDNEQFF.

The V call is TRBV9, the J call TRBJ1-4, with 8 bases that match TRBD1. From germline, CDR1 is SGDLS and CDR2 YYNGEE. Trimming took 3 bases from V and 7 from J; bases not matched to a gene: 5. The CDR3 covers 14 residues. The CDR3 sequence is CASSANRGGEKLFF. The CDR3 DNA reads TGTGCCAGCAGCGCGAACAGGGGGGGTGAAAAACTGTTTTTT.

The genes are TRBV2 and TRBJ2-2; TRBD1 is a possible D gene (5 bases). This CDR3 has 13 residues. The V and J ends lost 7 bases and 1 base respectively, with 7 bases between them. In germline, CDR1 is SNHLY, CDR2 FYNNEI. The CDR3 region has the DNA TGTGCCAGCAAAGGACAGAACACCGGGGAGCTGTTTTTT. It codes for CASKGQNTGELFF.

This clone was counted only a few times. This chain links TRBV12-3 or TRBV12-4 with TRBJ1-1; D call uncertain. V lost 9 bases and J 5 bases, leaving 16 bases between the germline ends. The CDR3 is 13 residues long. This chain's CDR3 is CASHPISNTEAFF. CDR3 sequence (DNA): TGTGCCAGTCATCCTATATCGAATACTGAAGCTTTCTTT.

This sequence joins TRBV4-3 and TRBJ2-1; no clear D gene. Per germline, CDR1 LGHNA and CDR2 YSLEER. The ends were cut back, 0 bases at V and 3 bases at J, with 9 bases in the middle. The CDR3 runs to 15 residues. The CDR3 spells CASSQDRSNYNEQFF. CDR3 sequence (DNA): TGCGCCAGCAGCCAAGATAGGAGCAACTACAATGAGCAGTTCTTC.

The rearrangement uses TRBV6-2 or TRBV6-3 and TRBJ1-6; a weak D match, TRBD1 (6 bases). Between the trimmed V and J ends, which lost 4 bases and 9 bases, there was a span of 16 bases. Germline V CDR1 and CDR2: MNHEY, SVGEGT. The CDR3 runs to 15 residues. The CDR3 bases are TGTGCCAGCAGTTTTAACAGGGACCGGAGTTCACCCCTCCACTTT. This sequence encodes CASSFNRDRSSPLHF.

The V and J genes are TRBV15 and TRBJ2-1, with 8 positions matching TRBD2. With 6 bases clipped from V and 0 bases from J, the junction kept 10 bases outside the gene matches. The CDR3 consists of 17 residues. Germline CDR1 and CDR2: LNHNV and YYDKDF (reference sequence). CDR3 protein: CATRRGGGGLSYNEQFF. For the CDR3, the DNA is TGTGCCACCAGACGGGGGGGCGGGGGACTCTCCTACAATGAGCAGTTCTTC.

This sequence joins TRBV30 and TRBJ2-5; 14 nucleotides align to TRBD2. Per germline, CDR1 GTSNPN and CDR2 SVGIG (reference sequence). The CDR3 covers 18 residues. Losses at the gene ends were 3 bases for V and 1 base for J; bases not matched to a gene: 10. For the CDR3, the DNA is TGTGCCTGGAGCCGGACTAGCGGGAGGCCAACCCCCCAAGAGACCCAGTACTTC. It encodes CAWSRTSGRPTPQETQYF. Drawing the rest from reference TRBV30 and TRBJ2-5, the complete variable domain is SQTIHQWPATLVQPVGSPLSLECTVEGTSNPNLYWYRQAAGRGLQLLFYSVGIGQISSEVPQNLSASRPQDRQFILSSKKLLLSDSGFYLCAWSRTSGRPTPQETQYFGPGTRLLVL.